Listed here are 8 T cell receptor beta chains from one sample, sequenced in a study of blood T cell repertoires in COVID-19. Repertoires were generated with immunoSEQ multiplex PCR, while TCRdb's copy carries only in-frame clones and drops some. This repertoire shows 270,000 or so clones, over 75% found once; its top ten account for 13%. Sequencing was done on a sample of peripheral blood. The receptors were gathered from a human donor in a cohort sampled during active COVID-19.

The CDR3 here is CASSHSPETQYF. The CDR3 nucleotides are TGTGCCAGCAGCCACTCCCCAGAGACCCAGTACTTC. The chain is built from TRBV7-6 and TRBJ2-5; D ambiguous. The CDR3 has 12 residues. Trimming stripped 5 bases from V and 4 bases from J, with 8 bases between. The V gene's germline CDR1 is SGHVS and CDR2 FNYEAQ.

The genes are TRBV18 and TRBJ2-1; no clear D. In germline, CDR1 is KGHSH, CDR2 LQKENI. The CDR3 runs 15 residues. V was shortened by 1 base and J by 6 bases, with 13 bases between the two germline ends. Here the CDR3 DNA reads TGTGCCAGCTCACCACTCGAGCGCCCCTCCAATGAGCAGTTCTTC. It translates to CASSPLERPSNEQFF.

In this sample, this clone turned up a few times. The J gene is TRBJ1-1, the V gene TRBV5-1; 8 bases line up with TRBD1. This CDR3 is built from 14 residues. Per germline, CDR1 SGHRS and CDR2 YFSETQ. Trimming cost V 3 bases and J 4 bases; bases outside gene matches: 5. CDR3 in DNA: TGCGCCAGCAGCTGGGACAGGAGAGTCACTGAAGCTTTCTTT. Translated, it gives CASSWDRRVTEAFF.

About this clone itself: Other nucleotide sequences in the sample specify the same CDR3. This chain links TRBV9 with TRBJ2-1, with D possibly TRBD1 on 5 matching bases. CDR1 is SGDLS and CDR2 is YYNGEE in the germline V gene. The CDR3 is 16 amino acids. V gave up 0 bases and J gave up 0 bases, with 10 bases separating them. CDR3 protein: CASSVGQGSSYNEQFF. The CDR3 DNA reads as TGTGCCAGCAGCGTAGGTCAGGGTAGCTCCTACAATGAGCAGTTCTTC.

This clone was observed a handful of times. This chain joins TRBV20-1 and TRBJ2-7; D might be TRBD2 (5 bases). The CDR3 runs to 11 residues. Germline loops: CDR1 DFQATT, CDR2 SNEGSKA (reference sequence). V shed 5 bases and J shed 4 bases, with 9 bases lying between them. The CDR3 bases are TGCAGTGCTCCGGACTTTTACGAGCAGTACTTC. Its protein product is CSAPDFYEQYF.

This CDR3 reads CATSRDVPFGGDEQYF. CDR3 in DNA: TGTGCCACCAGCAGAGATGTCCCTTTCGGGGGGGACGAGCAGTACTTC. V is TRBV15 and J is TRBJ2-7, with 8 bases lining up with TRBD2. CDR3 length: 16 residues. J gave up 5 bases and V 0 bases, and 9 bases lay outside the gene matches. From germline, CDR1 is LNHNV and CDR2 YYDKDF (reference sequence). The full variable domain, completed using reference TRBV15 and TRBJ2-7, is DAMVIQNPRYQVTQFGKPVTLSCSQTLNHNVMYWYQQKSSQAPKLLFHYYDKDFNNEADTPDNFQSRRPNTSFCFLDIRSPGLGDTAMYLCATSRDVPFGGDEQYFGPGTRLTVT.

The CDR3 DNA reads TGCAGCGTTGCGTCACTAAAGGGAGGAGGCACTGAAGCTTTCTTT. It yields the protein CSVASLKGGGTEAFF. The chain is built from TRBV29-1 and TRBJ1-1; D unresolved. Germline lookup yields CDR1 SQVTM and CDR2 ANQGSEA. Trimming took off 4 bases at V and 4 bases at J, with 19 bases between the two ends. The CDR3 contains 15 residues.

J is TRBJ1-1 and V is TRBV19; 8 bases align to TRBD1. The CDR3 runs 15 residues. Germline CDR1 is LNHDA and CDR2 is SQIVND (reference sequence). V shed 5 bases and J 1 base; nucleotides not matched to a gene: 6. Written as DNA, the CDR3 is TGTGCCAGTAGTTTTTTCGACAGGGGGAACACTGAAGCTTTCTTT. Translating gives CASSFFDRGNTEAFF. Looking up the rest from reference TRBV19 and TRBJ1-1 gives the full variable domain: DGGITQSPKYLFRKEGQNVTLSCEQNLNHDAMYWYRQDPGQGLRLIYYSQIVNDFQKGDIAEGYSVSREKKESFPLTVTSAQKNPTAFYLCASSFFDRGNTEAFFGQGTRLTVV.